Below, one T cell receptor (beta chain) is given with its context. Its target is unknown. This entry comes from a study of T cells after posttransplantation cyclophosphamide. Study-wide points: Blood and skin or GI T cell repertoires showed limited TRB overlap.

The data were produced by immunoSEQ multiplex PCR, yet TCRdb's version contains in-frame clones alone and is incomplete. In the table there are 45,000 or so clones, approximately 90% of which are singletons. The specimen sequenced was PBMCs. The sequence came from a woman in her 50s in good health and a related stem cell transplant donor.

In DNA form, the CDR3 reads TGCGCCAGCAGCCAACCTGCAGATACGCAGTATTTT. Its protein is CASSQPADTQYF. This chain uses TRBV4-1 with TRBJ2-3, with D uncertain. The germline V gene encodes CDR1 MGHRA and CDR2 YSYEKL. The CDR3 covers 12 residues. Between the trimmed V and J ends, which lost 2 bases and 4 bases, there was a span of 4 bases.